This entry is about one TCR beta chain. As yet, its antigen is unknown. CDR3 length: 15 amino acids. V lost 0 bases and J lost 4, with 12 bases in between. Germline V CDR1 and CDR2: ENHRY, SYGVKD. TCRdb independently ran MiXCR on the reads; one entry per CDR3 protein. The sample lists under 350,000 distinct CDR3 sequences; approximately 22% were seen once. This entry is derived from a study of T cell repertoires in cytomegalovirus infection. Study background: Well-studied HLA-B-restricted epitopes and recently identified HLA-C-restricted epitopes of CMV were both used in the study. Through public TCR beta signatures, both CMV infection and matching HLA type were indicated. Study observations and caveats: Predominance within the ex vivo response was attributable to HLA-C-restricted CMV-specific TCR beta clonotypes. Totalled public TCR beta family frequency picked out people who carried CMV plus the relevant HLA.

This rearrangement joins TRBV10-3 to TRBJ1-2; no firm D call. This material consisted of cultured PBMCs, taken from culture after CMV antigen stimulation. This receptor was obtained from a human donor in good health (CMV status not recorded). Some clones in this sample may be carry-over from other donors' samples. The CDR3 nucleotides are TGTGCCATCAGTGAGTCAAGATCAGAGGTCTATGGCTACACCTTC. Amino acids: CAISESRSEVYGYTF.